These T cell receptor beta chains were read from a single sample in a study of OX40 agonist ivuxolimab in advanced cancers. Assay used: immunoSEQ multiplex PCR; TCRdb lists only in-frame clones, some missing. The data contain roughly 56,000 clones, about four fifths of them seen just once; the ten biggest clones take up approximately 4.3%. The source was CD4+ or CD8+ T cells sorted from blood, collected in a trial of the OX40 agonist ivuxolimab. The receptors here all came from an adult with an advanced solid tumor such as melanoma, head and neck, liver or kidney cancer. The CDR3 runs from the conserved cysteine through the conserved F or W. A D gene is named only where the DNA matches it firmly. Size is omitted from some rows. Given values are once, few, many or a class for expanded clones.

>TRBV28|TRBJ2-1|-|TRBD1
TGTGCCAGCAGTTTATCGGACAGGGTTGGTCGGCAGTTCTTC
CASSLSDRVGRQFF
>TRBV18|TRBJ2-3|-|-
TGTGCCAGCTCACCATTGCAGGGGGGGGCCACAGATACGCAGTATTTT
CASSPLQGGATDTQYF
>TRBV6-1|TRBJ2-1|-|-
TGTGCCAGCAGGGTCTCCGGCGAATACAATGAGCAGTTCTTC
CASRVSGEYNEQFF
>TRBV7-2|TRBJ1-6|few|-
TGTGCCAGCAGCTTAGTGATCCAATATAATTCACCCCTCCACTTT
CASSLVIQYNSPLHF
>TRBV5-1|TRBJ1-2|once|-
TGCGCCAGCAGCTTGTCGGCCAGTAACTATGGCTACACCTTC
CASSLSASNYGYTF
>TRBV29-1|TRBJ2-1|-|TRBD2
TGCAGCGTCGGGACTAGCGGGAGCTCCTACAATGAGCAGTTCTTC
CSVGTSGSSYNEQFF
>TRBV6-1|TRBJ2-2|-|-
TGTGCCAGCAGTCCTATGGTGAACACCGGGGAGCTGTTTTTT
CASSPMVNTGELFF
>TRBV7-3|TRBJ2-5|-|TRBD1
TGTGCCAGGACCCAAGACAGGGGGACCCGTAAGACCCAGTACTTC
CARTQDRGTRKTQYF
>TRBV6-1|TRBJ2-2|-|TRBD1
TGTGCCAGCAGTAGACAGGGGTACACCGGGGAGCTGTTTTTT
CASSRQGYTGELFF
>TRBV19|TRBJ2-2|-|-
TGTGCCAGTAGTAGTCAGCTTAACACCGGGGAGCTGTTTTTT
CASSSQLNTGELFF
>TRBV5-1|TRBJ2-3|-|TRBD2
TGCGCCAGCAGACATAGCGGGAGCGGGGCAGATACGCAGTATTTT
CASRHSGSGADTQYF
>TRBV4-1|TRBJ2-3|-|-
TGCGCCAGCAGCCCAGTGGGGTCAGATACGCAGTATTTT
CASSPVGSDTQYF
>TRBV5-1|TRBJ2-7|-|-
TGCGCCAGCAGCTTGAGCGGCGGGGCGAACTCCTACGAGCAGTACTTC
CASSLSGGANSYEQYF
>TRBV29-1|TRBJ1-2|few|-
TGCAGCGCCCGGGACACGGTAATCGACGGCTACACCTTC
CSARDTVIDGYTF
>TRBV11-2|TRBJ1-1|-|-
TGTGCCAGCAGCTTAGGAATCAGGGGGAACACTGAAGCTTTCTTT
CASSLGIRGNTEAFF
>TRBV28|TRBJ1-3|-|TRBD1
TGTGCCAGCAGTCCCGGACAGGGGGGAAACACCATATATTTT
CASSPGQGGNTIYF
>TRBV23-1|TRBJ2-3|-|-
TGCGCCAGCAGTCAATCGGCGGGGGCCACAGATACGCAGTATTTT
CASSQSAGATDTQYF
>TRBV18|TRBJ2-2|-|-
TGTGCCAGCTCACTCGGGGGCGAGGCCGGGGAGCTGTTTTTT
CASSLGGEAGELFF
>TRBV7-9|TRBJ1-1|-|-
TGTGCCAGCAGCTTATTAAACACTGAAGCTTTCTTT
CASSLLNTEAFF
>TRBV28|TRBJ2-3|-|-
TGTGCCAGCACCCTACTGGCTAGACCGGGGACAGATACGCAGTATTTT
CASTLLARPGTDTQYF
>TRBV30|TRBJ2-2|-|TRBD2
TGTGCCTGGTCCGCGGGGAGGGGAGCCCGGGAGCTGTTTTTT
CAWSAGRGARELFF
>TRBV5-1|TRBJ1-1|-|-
TGCGCCAGCAGCTTGGGTTCCAGGGGCATTGGGAACACTGAAGCTTTCTTT
CASSLGSRGIGNTEAFF
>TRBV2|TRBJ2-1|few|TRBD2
TGTGCCAGCAGTAAAACTAGCGGGAGAATCGATGAGCAGTTCTTC
CASSKTSGRIDEQFF
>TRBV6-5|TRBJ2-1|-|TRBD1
TGTGCCAGCAGTTTGGGACAGGGGTACGATGAGCAGTTCTTC
CASSLGQGYDEQFF
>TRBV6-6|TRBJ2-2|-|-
TGTGCCAGCAGTTACTTTGGAGCAGCTAGCGGGGAGCTGTTTTTT
CASSYFGAASGELFF
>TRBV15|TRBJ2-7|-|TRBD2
TGTGCCACCAGCACCGGACTAGCGGGGGGCTCCTACGAGCAGTACTTC
CATSTGLAGGSYEQYF
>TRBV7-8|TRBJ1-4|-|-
TGTGCCAGCAGCCTAGTAGGCGGACAGCTTAATGAAAAACTGTTTTTT
CASSLVGGQLNEKLFF
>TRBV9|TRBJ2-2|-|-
TGTGCCAGCAGCGTAGTTCAAGACACCGGGGAGCTGTTTTTT
CASSVVQDTGELFF
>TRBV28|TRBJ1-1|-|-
TGTGCCAGCACTCTCTCCCCCACATGGAACACTGAAGCTTTCTTT
CASTLSPTWNTEAFF
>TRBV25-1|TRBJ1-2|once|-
TGTGCCAGCAGTGAATGGGGCGGGAACTATGGCTACACCTTC
CASSEWGGNYGYTF
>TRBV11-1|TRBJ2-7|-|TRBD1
TGTGCCAGCAGCTCGGACAGGGGCTACGAGCAGTACTTC
CASSSDRGYEQYF
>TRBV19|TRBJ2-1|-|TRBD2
TGTGCCAGTAATCCAGGGAGCGGGAGGGGGAACTACAATGAGCAGTTCTTC
CASNPGSGRGNYNEQFF
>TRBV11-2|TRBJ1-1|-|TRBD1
TGTGCCAGCAGCTCCCAGGGGGTAAACACTGAAGCTTTCTTT
CASSSQGVNTEAFF
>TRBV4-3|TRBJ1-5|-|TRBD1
TGCGCCAGCAGCCAAGACCGACAGGGGGTTCAGCCCCAGCATTTT
CASSQDRQGVQPQHF
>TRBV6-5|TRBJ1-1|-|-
TGTGCCAGCAGGCAGGGAAGTGAGACTGAAGCTTTCTTT
CASRQGSETEAFF
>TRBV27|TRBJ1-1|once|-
TGTGCCAGCAGACGGGGCAGGAACACTGAAGCTTTCTTT
CASRRGRNTEAFF
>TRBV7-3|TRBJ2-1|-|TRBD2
TGTGCCAGCAGCAGGACTAGCGGGTCCTACAATGAGCAGTTCTTC
CASSRTSGSYNEQFF
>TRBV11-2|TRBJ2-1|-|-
TGTGCCAGCAGCTTTTTAAGTCTAATTGGAACCAATGAGCAGTTCTTC
CASSFLSLIGTNEQFF
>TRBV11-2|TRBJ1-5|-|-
TGTGCCAGCAGCGAACAGGGTCAGCCCCAGCATTTT
CASSEQGQPQHF
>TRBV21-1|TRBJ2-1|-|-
TGTGCCAGCAGCCTCAGAGGAGGTAGGACAGGGGCTTACAATGAGCAGTTCTTC
CASSLRGGRTGAYNEQFF
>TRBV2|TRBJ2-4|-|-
TGTGCCAGCAGTGAGGCAGAAGCCAAAAACATTCAGTACTTC
CASSEAEAKNIQYF
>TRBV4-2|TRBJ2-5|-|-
TGTGCCACCCTAGCCGGGGAGACCCAGTACTTC
CATLAGETQYF
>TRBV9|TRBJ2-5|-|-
TGTGCCAGCAGCCCTGAGGCGGCGACGGAGACCCAGTACTTC
CASSPEAATETQYF
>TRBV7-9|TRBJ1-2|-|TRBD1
TGTGCCAGCAGCTCACGGCAGGGGGACGGCTACACCTTC
CASSSRQGDGYTF
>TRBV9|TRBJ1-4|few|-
TGTGCCAGCAGCGAGGGGGGTGCAGCTAATGAAAAACTGTTTTTT
CASSEGGAANEKLFF
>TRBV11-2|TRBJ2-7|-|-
TGTGCCAGCAGCTCTAACAGGGTAATGGTCTACGAGCAGTACTTC
CASSSNRVMVYEQYF
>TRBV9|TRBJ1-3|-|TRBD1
TGTGCCAGCAGCGTCGCGGGACAGCTTTCGACCATATATTTT
CASSVAGQLSTIYF
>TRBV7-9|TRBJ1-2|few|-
TGTGCCAGCAGCCCAGAGAACTATGGCTACACCTTC
CASSPENYGYTF